These T cell receptor beta chains were read from a single sample in a study of control samples from healthy donors and cancer patients. Some clones are missing from TCRdb's copy, which holds only in-frame ones; the method was immunoSEQ multiplex PCR. This table has 94,000 or so clones, approximately 84% appearing once. Material for sequencing was PBMCs. All receptors come from a man aged 70-80 years with lung cancer. Each CDR3 is given with its conserved first and last residue. A D gene is named only where the DNA matches it firmly. Not every row has a clone size; where given, it reads once, few, many or a size class.

>TRBD1|NA|TRBJ1-5|TRBV11-2
CASSRDRGNQPQHF
TGTGCCAGCAGCCGGGACAGGGGGAATCAGCCCCAGCATTTT
>TRBD2|NA|TRBJ2-3|TRBV11-2
CASSFGRGSTDTQYF
TGTGCCAGCAGCTTTGGGCGGGGGAGCACAGATACGCAGTATTTT
>TRBD1|NA|TRBJ1-1|TRBV6-5
CASSYSDRGSEAFF
TGTGCCAGCAGTTACTCGGACAGGGGCTCTGAAGCTTTCTTT
>TRBD2|NA|TRBJ2-1|TRBV11-2
CASSRLAGGYNEQFF
TGTGCCAGCAGTCGGCTAGCGGGGGGTTACAATGAGCAGTTCTTC
>NA|NA|TRBJ1-4|TRBV10-3
CAISDVRASNEKLFF
TGTGCCATCAGTGATGTCCGGGCCAGTAATGAAAAACTGTTTTTT
>NA|NA|TRBJ2-3|TRBV5-1
CASSDGRQGFGTQYF
TGCGCCAGCAGCGATGGGCGGCAGGGTTTTGGTACGCAGTATTTT
>NA|few|TRBJ2-1|TRBV19
CASSLGLLSSYNEQFF
TGTGCCAGTAGTCTAGGACTTTTGAGCTCCTACAATGAGCAGTTCTTC
>TRBD1|NA|TRBJ1-5|TRBV27
CASSLTGGPSLSNQPQHF
TGTGCCAGCAGCTTAACAGGGGGGCCAAGTCTTAGCAATCAGCCCCAGCATTTT
>NA|NA|TRBJ1-1|TRBV19
CASSTTAGGTEAFF
TGTGCCAGTAGTACTACCGCAGGCGGCACTGAAGCTTTCTTT
>NA|NA|TRBJ2-7|TRBV21-1
CASSKGQGPSEQYF
TGTGCCAGCAGCAAGGGACAGGGACCGTCCGAGCAGTACTTC
>NA|once|TRBJ2-7|TRBV10-1
CASSESGRGEQYF
TGCGCCAGCAGTGAGTCGGGCAGGGGCGAGCAGTACTTC
>NA|NA|TRBJ1-2|TRBV5-1
CASSFWDYGYTF
TGCGCCAGCAGCTTCTGGGACTATGGCTACACCTTC
>TRBD1|NA|TRBJ1-2|TRBV29-1
CSAGQEIYGYTF
TGCAGCGCTGGACAGGAAATCTATGGCTACACCTTC
>TRBD1|NA|TRBJ1-1|TRBV19
CASSMGQGRMHTEAFF
TGTGCCAGTAGTATGGGACAGGGTCGTATGCACACTGAAGCTTTCTTT
>NA|NA|TRBJ1-4|TRBV19
CASSPALRANEKLFF
TGTGCCAGTAGCCCGGCTCTTAGGGCTAATGAAAAACTGTTTTTT
>NA|NA|TRBJ1-1|TRBV14
CASSPQLGGGNTEAFF
TGTGCCAGCAGTCCTCAGCTCGGGGGGGGTAACACTGAAGCTTTCTTT
>NA|NA|TRBJ1-3|TRBV3-1/TRBV3-2
CASSLRRVSGNTIYF
TGTGCCAGCAGCCTGAGGAGGGTCTCTGGAAACACCATATATTTT
>TRBD1|NA|TRBJ2-5|TRBV7-8
CASHRGRTQETQYF
TGTGCCAGCCACAGGGGGAGAACCCAAGAGACCCAGTACTTC
>TRBD1|NA|TRBJ1-5|TRBV3-1/TRBV3-2
CASSQRDRDQPQHF
TGTGCCAGCAGCCAACGAGACAGGGATCAGCCCCAGCATTTT
>NA|NA|TRBJ2-4|TRBV5-6
CASSPVRTLGAKNIQYF
TGTGCCAGCAGCCCTGTCAGGACTTTAGGGGCCAAAAACATTCAGTACTTC
>TRBD1|NA|TRBJ1-5|TRBV27
CASSVDRGNQPQHF
TGTGCCAGCAGTGTAGACAGGGGCAATCAGCCCCAGCATTTT
>NA|NA|TRBJ2-7|TRBV25-1
CASSEGVRGGEQYF
TGTGCCAGCAGTGAAGGGGTACGGGGTGGCGAGCAGTACTTC
>NA|NA|TRBJ1-5|TRBV5-8
CASRGSHSQPQHF
TGTGCCAGCAGGGGATCCCACAGTCAGCCCCAGCATTTT
>TRBD1|NA|TRBJ1-4|TRBV5-8
CASSSQGALNEKLFF
TGTGCCAGCAGCTCCCAGGGGGCGCTTAATGAAAAACTGTTTTTT
>NA|NA|TRBJ2-7|TRBV9
CASSVEGRVGEQYF
TGTGCCAGCAGCGTAGAGGGAAGGGTAGGCGAGCAGTACTTC
>NA|NA|TRBJ1-1|TRBV20-1
CSARPQLGAFF
TGCAGTGCTAGGCCACAACTTGGGGCTTTCTTT
>NA|few|TRBJ2-2|TRBV9
CASSAYTGELFF
TGTGCCAGCAGCGCTTACACCGGGGAGCTGTTTTTT
>NA|NA|TRBJ2-3|TRBV7-2
CASSPPSDTQYF
TGTGCCAGCAGCCCGCCCTCCGATACGCAGTATTTT
>NA|NA|TRBJ1-5|TRBV6-5
CASRSNGQNNQPQHF
TGTGCCAGCAGATCTAATGGACAAAACAATCAGCCCCAGCATTTT
>NA|NA|TRBJ1-5|TRBV27
CASSNRDNQPQHF
TGTGCCAGCAGCAACAGGGACAATCAGCCCCAGCATTTT
>NA|once|TRBJ1-6|TRBV4-3
CASSQVAGTYNSPLHF
TGCGCCAGCAGCCAAGTCGCAGGGACCTATAATTCACCCCTCCACTTT
>TRBD1|NA|TRBJ2-7|TRBV27
CASSVTGFTEQYF
TGTGCCAGCAGTGTGACAGGGTTTACCGAGCAGTACTTC
>TRBD2|NA|TRBJ2-1|TRBV7-3
CASSSAAGGPVGNEQFF
TGTGCCAGCAGCTCCGCCGCGGGGGGGCCGGTCGGGAATGAGCAGTTCTTC
>TRBD1|NA|TRBJ1-2|TRBV11-2
CASSLGPYLTGGNGYTF
TGTGCCAGCAGTTTGGGGCCCTACCTGACAGGGGGAAATGGCTACACCTTC
>TRBD2|NA|TRBJ2-3|TRBV2
CASSEGGTDTQYF
TGTGCCAGCAGTGAGGGGGGGACCGATACGCAGTATTTT